Below, one T cell receptor (beta chain) is given with its context. These data belong to a study of T cells expressing NK-cell markers. The CDR3 is 14 amino acids. Germline loops: CDR1 SGHTA, CDR2 FQGNSA. TCRdb re-called the 5' RACE reads and catalogs CDR3 proteins one per entry, DNA excluded. This sample's clone table lists 200,000 to 300,000 distinct CDR3 sequences. The sample consisted of blood T cells: a sorted CD56 or NKG2C T cell subset, CD4+ or CD8+ T cells, or bulk PBMC T cells (not recorded which). This TCR was sampled from a woman between 18 and 70 years old in good health. The chain links TRBV7-2 to TRBJ2-4; TCRdb proposes TRBD1, but this gene call is untestable without DNA. CDR3 protein: CASSPGSPKNIQYF.